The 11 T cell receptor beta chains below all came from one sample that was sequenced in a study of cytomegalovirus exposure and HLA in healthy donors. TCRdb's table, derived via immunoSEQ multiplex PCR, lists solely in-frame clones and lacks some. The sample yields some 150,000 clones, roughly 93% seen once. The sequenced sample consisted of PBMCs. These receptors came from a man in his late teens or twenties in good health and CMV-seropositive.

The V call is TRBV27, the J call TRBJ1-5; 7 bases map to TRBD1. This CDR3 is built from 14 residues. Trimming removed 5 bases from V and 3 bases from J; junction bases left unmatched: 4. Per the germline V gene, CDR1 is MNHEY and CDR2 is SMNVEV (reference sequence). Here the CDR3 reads CASSPGQVNQPQHF. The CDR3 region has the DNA TGTGCCAGCAGTCCCGGACAGGTCAATCAGCCCCAGCATTTT.

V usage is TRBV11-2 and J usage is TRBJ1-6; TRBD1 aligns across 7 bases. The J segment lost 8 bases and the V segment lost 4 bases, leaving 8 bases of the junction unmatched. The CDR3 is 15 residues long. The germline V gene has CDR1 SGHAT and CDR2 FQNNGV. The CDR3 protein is CASSYLRGLDSPLHF. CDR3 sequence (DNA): TGTGCCAGCAGCTATCTTAGGGGGCTTGATTCACCCCTCCACTTT.

CDR3 nucleotide sequence: TGTGCCAGTAGTCGGACTAGGGATAATGAGCAGTTCTTC. This translates into CASSRTRDNEQFF. The gene calls are TRBV19 and TRBJ2-1, with TRBD2 identical over 7 bases. V lost 5 bases, J lost 7 bases, and 5 bases stayed unmatched. CDR1 is LNHDA and CDR2 is SQIVND in the germline V gene (reference sequence). The CDR3 runs to 13 residues.

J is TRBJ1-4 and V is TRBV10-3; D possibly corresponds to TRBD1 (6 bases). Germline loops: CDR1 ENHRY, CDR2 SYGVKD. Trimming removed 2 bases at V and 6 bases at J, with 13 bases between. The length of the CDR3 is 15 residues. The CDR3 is CAISERGKGDEKLFF. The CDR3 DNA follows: TGTGCCATCAGTGAGAGGGGGAAAGGTGATGAAAAACTGTTTTTT.

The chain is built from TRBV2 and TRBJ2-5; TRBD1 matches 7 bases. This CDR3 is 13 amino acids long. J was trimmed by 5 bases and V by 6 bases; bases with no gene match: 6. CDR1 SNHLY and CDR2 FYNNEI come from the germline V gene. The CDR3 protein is CASSLQGTETQYF. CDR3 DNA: TGTGCCAGCAGCCTACAGGGGACCGAGACCCAGTACTTC.

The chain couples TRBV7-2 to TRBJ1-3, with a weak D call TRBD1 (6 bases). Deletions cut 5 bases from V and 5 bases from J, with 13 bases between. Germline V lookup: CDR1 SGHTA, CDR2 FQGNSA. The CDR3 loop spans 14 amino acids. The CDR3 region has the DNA TGTGCCAGCAGCCCCGGGGGGCTCAGAAACACCATATATTTT. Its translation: CASSPGGLRNTIYF.

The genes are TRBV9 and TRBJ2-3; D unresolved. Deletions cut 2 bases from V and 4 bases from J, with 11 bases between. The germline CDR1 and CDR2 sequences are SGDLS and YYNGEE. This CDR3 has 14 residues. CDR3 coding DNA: TGTGCCAGCAGCGTCCTGCAGAAACCAGATACGCAGTATTTT. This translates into CASSVLQKPDTQYF.

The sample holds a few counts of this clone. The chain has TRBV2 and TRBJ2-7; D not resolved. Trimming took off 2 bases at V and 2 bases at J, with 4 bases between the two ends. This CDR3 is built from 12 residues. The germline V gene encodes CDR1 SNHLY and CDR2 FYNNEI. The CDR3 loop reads CASSEPPYEQYF. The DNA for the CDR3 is TGTGCCAGCAGTGAACCTCCCTACGAGCAGTACTTC.

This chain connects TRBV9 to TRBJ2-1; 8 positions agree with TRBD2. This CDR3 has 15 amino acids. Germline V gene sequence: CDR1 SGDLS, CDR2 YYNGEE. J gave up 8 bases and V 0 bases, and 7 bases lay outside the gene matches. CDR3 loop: CASSVGVAGFDEQFF. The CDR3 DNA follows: TGTGCCAGCAGCGTAGGGGTAGCGGGATTCGATGAGCAGTTCTTC.

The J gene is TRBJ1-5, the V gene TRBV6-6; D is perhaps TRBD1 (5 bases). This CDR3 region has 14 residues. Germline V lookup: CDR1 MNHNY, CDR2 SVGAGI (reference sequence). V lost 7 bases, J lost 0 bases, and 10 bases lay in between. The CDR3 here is CASTGGYSNQPQHF. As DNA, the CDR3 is TGTGCCAGCACCGGGGGGTATAGCAATCAGCCCCAGCATTTT.

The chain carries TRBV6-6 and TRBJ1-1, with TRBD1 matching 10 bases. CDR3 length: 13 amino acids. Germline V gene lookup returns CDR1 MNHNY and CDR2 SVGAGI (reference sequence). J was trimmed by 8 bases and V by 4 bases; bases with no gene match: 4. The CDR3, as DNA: TGTGCCAGCAGTTCCGACAGGGGGCCCGAAGCTTTCTTT. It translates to CASSSDRGPEAFF.